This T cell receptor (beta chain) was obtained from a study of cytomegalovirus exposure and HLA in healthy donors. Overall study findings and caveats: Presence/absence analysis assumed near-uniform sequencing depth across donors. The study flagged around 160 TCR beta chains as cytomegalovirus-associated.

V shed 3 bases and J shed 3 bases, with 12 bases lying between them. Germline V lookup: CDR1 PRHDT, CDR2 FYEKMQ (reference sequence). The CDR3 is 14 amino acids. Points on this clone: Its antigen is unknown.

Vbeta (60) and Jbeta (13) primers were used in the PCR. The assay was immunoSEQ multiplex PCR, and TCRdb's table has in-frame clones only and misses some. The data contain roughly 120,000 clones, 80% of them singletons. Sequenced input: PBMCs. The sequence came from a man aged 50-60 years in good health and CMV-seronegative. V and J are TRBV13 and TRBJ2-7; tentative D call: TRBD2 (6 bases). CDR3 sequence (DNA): TGTGCCAGCAGCTTGGAGGGAGCCCACTACGAGCAGTACTTC. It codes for CASSLEGAHYEQYF.